One T cell receptor (beta chain) is described in this entry. As yet, its antigen is unknown. The data are from a study of glioma-infiltrating T cells after dendritic cell vaccination. Libraries were prepared by immunoSEQ multiplex PCR; TCRdb keeps only in-frame clonotypes and omits some of them. The sample lists about 92,000 clones, 85% to 90% occurring once. Study outcomes and limitations: No direct clonality-survival link was found; a diverse polyclonal response may matter.

The sample here was blood, taken before dendritic cell vaccination. This receptor was obtained from a human donor with glioblastoma.

The chain's CDR3 is CASSLNRDNEQFF. The DNA for the CDR3 is TGTGCCAGCAGCTTAAACAGGGACAATGAGCAGTTCTTC. This chain links TRBV7-3 with TRBJ2-1; D might be TRBD1 (6 bases). This CDR3 is built from 13 residues. In germline, CDR1 is SGHTA, CDR2 FQGTGA. Trimming shortened V by 1 base and J by 5 bases, and 6 bases separated the two germline ends.